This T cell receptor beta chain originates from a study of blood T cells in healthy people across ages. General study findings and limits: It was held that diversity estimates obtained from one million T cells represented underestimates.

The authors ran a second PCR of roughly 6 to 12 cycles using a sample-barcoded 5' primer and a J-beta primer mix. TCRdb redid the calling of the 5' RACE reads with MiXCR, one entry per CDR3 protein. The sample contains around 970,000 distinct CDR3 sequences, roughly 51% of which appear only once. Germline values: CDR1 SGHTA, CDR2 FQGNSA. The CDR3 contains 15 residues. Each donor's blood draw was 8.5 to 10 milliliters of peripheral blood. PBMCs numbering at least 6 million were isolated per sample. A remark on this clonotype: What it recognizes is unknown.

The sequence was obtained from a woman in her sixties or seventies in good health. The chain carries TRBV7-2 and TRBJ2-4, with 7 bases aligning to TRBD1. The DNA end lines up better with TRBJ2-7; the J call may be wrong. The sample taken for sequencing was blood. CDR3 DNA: TGTGCCAGCAGCTGGAGCGGACAGGACCGGTACGAGCAGTACTTC. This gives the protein CASSWSGQDRYEQYF.